Below are 19 T cell receptor beta chains sequenced from a single sample in a study of blood T cell repertoires in COVID-19. Profiling relied on immunoSEQ multiplex PCR, and the TCRdb table lists in-frame clones only, not all of them. Of approximately 670,000 clones listed, about 90% were seen once; the top ten hold roughly 0.26%. Sequencing input: peripheral blood. The receptor source for this set is a woman under 30 with acute or convalescent COVID-19.

V is TRBV6-5 and J is TRBJ2-6; D is undetermined. Germline lookup yields CDR1 MNHEY and CDR2 SVGAGI. V lost 4 bases and J 2 bases, leaving 9 bases between the germline ends. The CDR3 consists of 15 residues. The CDR3 bases are TGTGCCAGCAGTTCCTCTTATCCTGGGGCCAACGTCCTGACTTTC. It codes for CASSSSYPGANVLTF.

The chain links TRBV19 to TRBJ2-7; D possibly corresponds to TRBD2 (7 bases). V lost 5 bases, J lost 6 bases, and 11 bases lay in between. Germline V gives CDR1 LNHDA, CDR2 SQIVND (reference sequence). The CDR3 length is 12 residues. The CDR3 DNA sequence: TGTGCCAGTAGTGGAGGGGGGGTCGAGCAGTACTTC. This translates into CASSGGGVEQYF.

The V gene is TRBV27, the J gene TRBJ1-5; D is ambiguous. The V end was cut by 5 bases, the J end by 0 bases, with 2 bases between. The CDR3 runs to 12 residues. Per germline, CDR1 MNHEY and CDR2 SMNVEV (reference sequence). The CDR3 reads CASSLSNQPQHF. Here the CDR3 DNA reads TGTGCCAGCAGTCTTAGCAATCAGCCCCAGCATTTT.

This chain uses TRBV7-9 with TRBJ1-1, with D possibly TRBD1 on 5 matching bases. This CDR3 comprises 14 residues. Germline assignment: CDR1 SEHNR and CDR2 FQNEAQ (reference sequence). The V and J ends lost 3 bases and 0 bases respectively, with 8 bases between them. CDR3 sequence: CASSFRGLNTEAFF. The CDR3 nucleotides read TGTGCCAGCAGCTTTCGGGGGTTGAACACTGAAGCTTTCTTT.

The chain links TRBV6-4 to TRBJ2-1; 9 bases map to TRBD2. This CDR3 is built from 15 residues. Germline CDR1 reads MRHNA; CDR2 reads SNTAGT. V dropped 4 bases and J dropped 7; count of bases not matched to a gene: 8. The CDR3 region is CASSASGATTNEQFF. CDR3 DNA: TGTGCCAGCAGTGCTAGCGGGGCTACCACGAATGAGCAGTTCTTC.

V and J are TRBV6-6 and TRBJ1-1; 8 bases align to TRBD1. The CDR3 sequence is 13 residues long. V shed 6 bases and J 4 bases; nucleotides not matched to a gene: 4. Germline V gene data show CDR1 as MNHNY and CDR2 as SVGAGI (reference sequence). In DNA, the CDR3 is TGTGCCAGCAGAGCTACAGGGGGCACTGAAGCTTTCTTT. Its translation is CASRATGGTEAFF.

This rearrangement joins TRBV6-5 to TRBJ1-2; 7 nucleotides align to TRBD1. This CDR3 is 15 amino acids long. V was clipped by 7 bases and J by 7 bases; unmatched bases: 15. Per the germline V gene, CDR1 is MNHEY and CDR2 is SVGAGI. As DNA, the CDR3 is TGTGCCAGCACCTCCAGCACGGGAGGGGGCATTGGCTACACCTTC. It translates to CASTSSTGGGIGYTF.

The rearrangement uses TRBV11-2 and TRBJ2-2, with a weak D call TRBD1 (6 bases). V was clipped by 1 base and J by 2 bases, with 11 bases between them. Germline CDR1 SGHAT, CDR2 FQNNGV. The CDR3 consists of 16 residues. Written as DNA, the CDR3 is TGTGCCAGCAGCTTAGGCCGGGACACCAACACCGGGGAGCTGTTTTTT. Translated, it gives CASSLGRDTNTGELFF.

J is TRBJ1-6 and V is TRBV4-1; TRBD1 might be the D (6 bases). The ends were cut back, 6 bases at V and 6 bases at J, with 12 bases in the middle. This CDR3 region has 14 residues. CDR1 MGHRA and CDR2 YSYEKL come from the germline V gene. The CDR3 nucleotides are TGCGCCAGCAGACTCGGACAGCGTAATTCACCCCTCCACTTT. Translation gives CASRLGQRNSPLHF.

The V gene is TRBV7-9, the J gene TRBJ1-1; TRBD1 might be the D (6 bases). The CDR3 covers 15 residues. Trimming removed 5 bases from V and 2 bases from J, with 15 bases in between. Germline lookup yields CDR1 SEHNR and CDR2 FQNEAQ (reference sequence). CDR3 sequence: CASSRTQGTNTEAFF. As DNA, the CDR3 is TGTGCCAGCAGCCGAACCCAGGGGACAAACACTGAAGCTTTCTTT.

This sequence joins TRBV2 and TRBJ1-2; no definite D call. Looked up from germline, CDR1 is SNHLY and CDR2 is FYNNEI. This CDR3 has 14 residues. Trimming stripped 3 bases from V and 7 bases from J, with 15 bases between. CDR3 in DNA: TGTGCCAGCAGTGAGGACTCTATAATTGTTGGCTACACCTTC. It specifies CASSEDSIIVGYTF. The whole variable domain, filled in from reference TRBV2 and TRBJ1-2, reads EPEVTQTPSHQVTQMGQEVILRCVPISNHLYFYWYRQILGQKVEFLVSFYNNEISEKSEIFDDQFSVERPDGSNFTLKIRSTKLEDSAMYFCASSEDSIIVGYTFGSGTRLTVV.

The chain employs TRBV6-2 or TRBV6-3 and TRBJ2-1; 7 nucleotides align to TRBD2. The CDR3 runs to 14 residues. Germline trimming cut 6 bases from V and 5 bases from J; bases unmatched to any gene: 7. Germline V gene data show CDR1 as MNHEY and CDR2 as SVGEGT. This CDR3 is CASSPWGGNNEQFF. The CDR3 coding sequence is TGTGCCAGCAGCCCATGGGGGGGAAACAATGAGCAGTTCTTC.

Only a few counts were recorded for this clone. The chain links TRBV24-1 to TRBJ1-1; TRBD1 might be the D (6 bases). The V gene's germline CDR1 is KGHDR and CDR2 SFDVKD. V shed 7 bases and J shed 0 bases, with 11 bases lying between them. CDR3 size: 14 residues. The CDR3 nucleotides are TGTGCCACCAGCGAGGGACACCTGAACACTGAAGCTTTCTTT. Amino acids: CATSEGHLNTEAFF.

The chain couples TRBV19 to TRBJ2-2, with a tentative D call TRBD1 (6 bases). The CDR3 runs to 15 residues. CDR1 is LNHDA, CDR2 SQIVND, per germline (reference sequence). V lost 6 bases and J lost 3, with 14 bases in between. In DNA form, the CDR3 reads TGTGCCAGTAGCCCGGGACAAATGGACACCGGGGAGCTGTTTTTT. Translated: CASSPGQMDTGELFF.

The sample holds one count of this clone. This chain links TRBV9 with TRBJ2-5; TRBD1 matches at 7 bases. The CDR3 covers 15 residues. Germline V lookup: CDR1 SGDLS, CDR2 YYNGEE. The junction had 4 bases not matched to a gene; V was cut back by 2 bases and J by 0 bases. CDR3 DNA sequence: TGTGCCAGCAGCGTCGGACAGGCTTACCAAGAGACCCAGTACTTC. Translated, it gives CASSVGQAYQETQYF.

This CDR3 is CASSQGQAHSGNTIYF. In DNA, the CDR3 is TGTGCCAGCAGTCAGGGACAGGCCCACTCTGGAAACACCATATATTTT. This chain connects TRBV28 to TRBJ1-3, with TRBD1 identical over 8 bases. The CDR3 loop spans 16 amino acids. Per the germline V gene, CDR1 is MDHEN and CDR2 is SYDVKM. The V and J ends lost 5 bases and 0 bases, in that order; junction bases with no gene match: 6.

This chain connects TRBV19 to TRBJ1-5; 9 bases are shared with TRBD1. Unmatched junction bases numbered 11, after V lost 11 bases and J lost 6 bases. This CDR3 spans 14 amino acids. CDR1 is LNHDA, CDR2 SQIVND, per germline (reference sequence). The CDR3 region is CAGSRTGAGQPQHF. For the CDR3, the DNA is TGTGCCGGTTCTCGGACAGGGGCAGGTCAGCCCCAGCATTTT.

CDR3 DNA sequence: TGTGCCAGCAGCTTAGCGAAGGGAGGAAACTATGGCTACACCTTC. It encodes CASSLAKGGNYGYTF. The chain has TRBV7-9 and TRBJ1-2; D remains ambiguous. This CDR3 has 15 residues. In germline, CDR1 is SEHNR, CDR2 FQNEAQ (reference sequence). Trimming took 0 bases from V and 2 from J, leaving 10 bases between them. The full variable domain, its missing parts supplied by reference TRBV7-9 and TRBJ1-2, is DTGVSQNPRHKITKRGQNVTFRCDPISEHNRLYWYRQTLGQGPEFLTYFQNEAQLEKSRLLSDRFSAERPKGSFSTLEIQRTEQGDSAMYLCASSLAKGGNYGYTFGSGTRLTVV.

This chain connects TRBV7-2 to TRBJ1-6, with 8 bases aligning to TRBD1. V lost 2 bases, J lost 8 bases, and 8 bases stayed unmatched. Germline V gene sequence: CDR1 SGHTA, CDR2 FQGNSA. CDR3 size: 16 residues. The CDR3, as DNA: TGTGCCAGCAGCTTACGGCCAGGACAGGGAGATTCACCCCTCCACTTT. It codes for CASSLRPGQGDSPLHF.